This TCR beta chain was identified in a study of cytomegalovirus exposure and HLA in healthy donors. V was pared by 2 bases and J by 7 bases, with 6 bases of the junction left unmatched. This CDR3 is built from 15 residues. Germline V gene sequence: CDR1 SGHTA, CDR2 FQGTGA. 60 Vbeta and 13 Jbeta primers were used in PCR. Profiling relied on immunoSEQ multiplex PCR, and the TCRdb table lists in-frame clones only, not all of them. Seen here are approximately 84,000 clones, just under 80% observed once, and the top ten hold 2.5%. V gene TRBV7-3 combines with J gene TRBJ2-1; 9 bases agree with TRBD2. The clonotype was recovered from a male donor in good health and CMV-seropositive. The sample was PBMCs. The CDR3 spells CASSLESGRWNEQFF. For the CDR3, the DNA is TGTGCCAGCAGCTTAGAAAGCGGGAGGTGGAATGAGCAGTTCTTC.